A selection of T cell receptor beta chains follows, all from one sample in a study of blood T cell repertoires in COVID-19. Method: immunoSEQ multiplex PCR; TCRdb's copy keeps in-frame clones and lacks some. The sample contains a few hundred thousand clones, 85% to 90% of which appear only once. The sample taken for sequencing was peripheral blood. The receptors here all came from a man younger than 35 with active or convalescent COVID-19. The CDR3 runs from the conserved cysteine through the conserved F or W. Expanded clones get a size class; other rows say once, few or many, or leave the size out.

V gene | clone size | CDR3 protein
TRBV12-5 | - | CASGQDWATEAFF
TRBV2 | once | CASSWTAEGEQYF
TRBV10-3 | - | CAISDRSYEQYF
TRBV14 | - | CASSLLLWGGPDTQYF
TRBV27 | - | CASSPRQGAKQPQHF
TRBV9 | - | CASSKGQGASYEQYF
TRBV28 | - | CASSLPGIETQYF
TRBV3-1/TRBV3-2 | - | CASSQDLQGAGGGTDTQYF
TRBV6-5 | - | CASSLTDTDTQYF
TRBV4-2 | - | CASSQEFMAGVGKLFF
TRBV4-2 | - | CASSQFGRESFYEQFF
TRBV6-6 | - | CASSRGQGGEKLFF
TRBV29-1 | - | CSVEATSGAYEQYF
TRBV2 | - | CASSGAPFYEQYF
TRBV28 | - | CASSPPVGGGSGNTIYF
TRBV5-1 | - | CASSTSGTETQYF
TRBV4-2 | few | CASSQVASRGFPEQYF
TRBV9 | - | CASSPRGDTQYF
TRBV30 | - | CAWKLSYNEQFF
TRBV27 | - | CASSLGSSSYEQYF
TRBV24-1 | - | CATSDPKSSGNTIYF
TRBV7-3 | - | CASSINLGTGELFF
TRBV7-9 | - | CASSWGSDSNQETQYF
TRBV24-1 | - | CATSDSWEGSDTQYF
TRBV7-2 | - | CASSLARGGEAFF
TRBV6-1 | - | CASSEVLAKNIQYF
TRBV6-5 | - | CASSYSRGPYSPLHF
TRBV3-1/TRBV3-2 | - | CASSQTGRSPLHF
TRBV12-1 | - | CASSLRDSQETQYF
TRBV27 | - | CASTPRWQGTYNEQFF
TRBV7-2 | once | CASSTGLAETDTQYF
TRBV29-1 | once | CSAGQGDGYTF
TRBV10-3 | - | CATLRGLESDGYTF
TRBV6-6 | - | CASKRGDGGNTIYF
TRBV6-5 | - | CASFRGKNTEAFF
TRBV19 | once | CASSIGGVEQHF
TRBV6-1 | - | CASSGLDRLAKNIQYF
TRBV9 | - | CASSVSSGYTDTQYF
TRBV19 | - | CASSIGFTRSFGRDQPQHF